This T cell receptor beta chain was obtained from a study of type 1 regulatory T cells. Study at large: T-allo10 is a Tr1-enriched, alloantigen-specific CD4 T cell product made in vitro.

Study-level results: Compared with non-type 1 regulatory T cells, type 1 regulatory T cells showed a more restricted TCR repertoire.

TCRdb reanalysed the reads using MiXCR and keeps one entry per CDR3 protein. The sample holds just under 65,000 distinct CDR3 sequences, more than 45% seen once. V lost 5 bases to trimming and J lost 5 bases; unmatched junction nucleotides: 14. CDR3 length equals 17 residues. In regard to this clonotype: Antigen specificity is unknown.

The TCR comes from a human donor in good health. The sample comprised cultured non-Tr1 T cells, either the whole culture or a sorted T cell fraction (not recorded which). The chain uses TRBV12-3 or TRBV12-4 and TRBJ2-5, with 10 bases fitting TRBD1. The CDR3 DNA follows: TGTGCCAGCAGTATCGCCCGGGACAGGGGAGCTCGGGAGACCCAGTACTTC. Its protein is CASSIARDRGARETQYF.